The clone carrying this T cell receptor beta chain has a count of ten or more. Antigen: not known. The data derive from a study of T cells in Graves' hyperthyroidism and ophthalmopathy. RNA transcripts served as the template for amplifying TCR beta CDR3 regions. With the HTBI primer set, the TCR CDR3 went through a first round of RT-PCR. TCRdb redid the calling of the multiplex PCR reads with MiXCR, one entry per CDR3 protein. The repertoire consists of about 610,000 distinct CDR3 sequences, with roughly 46% occurring once and the leading ten covering approximately 8.4%. Germline-derived CDR1 and CDR2 are SGHVS and FQNEAQ. The CDR3 extends over 16 amino acids. The germline V and J ends were trimmed by 1 base and 3 bases, with 13 bases remaining between them. Overall study results and limits: The model's output predicted ophthalmopathy at a median of roughly seven months prior to onset. Most thyroid clonotypes expanded above 0.001 were also detected in blood.

The sample comprised peripheral blood or thyroid tissue (not recorded which). V usage is TRBV7-8 and J usage is TRBJ1-3; unclear D gene. This receptor was identified in a woman between 18 and 30 years old with Graves' hyperthyroidism. The CDR3 sequence is CASSLEGPSVGNTIYF. In DNA, the CDR3 is TGTGCCAGCAGCTTAGAAGGGCCCTCCGTTGGAAACACCATATATTTT.